The clone carrying this T cell receptor beta chain has at least ten counts. Antigen unknown. The J segment lost 5 bases and the V segment lost 2 bases, leaving 3 bases of the junction unmatched. CDR1 and CDR2 from the germline V gene are SGHVS and FQNEAQ. The CDR3 loop spans 14 amino acids. The data stem from a study of neurological immune-mediated disorders. 5'RACE employing 10-nucleotide random UMIs yielded the cDNA. TCRdb re-analysed the 5' RACE reads in MiXCR, keeping a single row per CDR3 protein. The profile shows 70,000 or so distinct CDR3 sequences, 3.2% of them singletons. Unsorted libraries used 2 million PBMCs kept at -80 degrees C. General study results and limits: Repertoires from 18 of 34 multiple sclerosis patients grouped phylogenetically into a related-CDR3 cluster, suggesting a possible signature.

This sequence originates from a woman aged 50 to 65 with multiple sclerosis. This chain connects TRBV7-8 to TRBJ1-2, with 9 bases identical to TRBD1. Sequencing used PBMCs. CDR3 amino acids: CASSLSGTGYGYTF. CDR3 in DNA: TGTGCCAGCAGCTTATCCGGGACAGGGTATGGCTACACCTTC.